This T cell receptor (beta chain) was profiled in a study of cytomegalovirus exposure and HLA in healthy donors. The wider study: The platform used for the 120 or so validation repertoires matched that of the 666 first-cohort repertoires, a later analysis reported.

This clone has just one count. Its matching antigen is unknown. The CDR3 length is 14 residues. Germline-derived CDR1 and CDR2 are MNHNS and SASEGT. Losses at the gene ends were 1 base for V and 15 bases for J; bases not matched to a gene: 12. Study-wide points: Across donors, most TCRs were seen rarely, yet some public ones were widespread. The authors enumerated under 200 TCR beta chains as linked to cytomegalovirus.

Generated by immunoSEQ multiplex PCR, the TCRdb table keeps only in-frame clones and is missing some. In the table there are 200,000 to 300,000 clones, around 85% of which are singletons. Sequencing input: PBMCs. This TCR was sampled from a woman in her twenties or thirties in good health and CMV-seropositive. The chain is built from TRBV6-1 and TRBJ2-1, with 7 nucleotides matching TRBD1. CDR3 residues: CASSEVRQGRLWFF. The DNA of the CDR3 is TGTGCCAGCAGTGAAGTTAGACAGGGCCGGTTGTGGTTCTTC.